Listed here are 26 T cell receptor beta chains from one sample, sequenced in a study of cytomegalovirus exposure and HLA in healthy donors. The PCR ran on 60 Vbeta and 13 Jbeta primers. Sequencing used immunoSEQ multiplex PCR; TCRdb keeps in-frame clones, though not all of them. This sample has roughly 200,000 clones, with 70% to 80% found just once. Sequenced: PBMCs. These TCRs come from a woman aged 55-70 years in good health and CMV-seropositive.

The CDR3 here is CASSIIGRADTQYF. The CDR3 coding sequence is TGTGCCAGTAGTATAATTGGTAGAGCAGATACGCAGTATTTT. The rearrangement uses TRBV19 and TRBJ2-3, with unresolved D. CDR1 LNHDA and CDR2 SQIVND come from the germline V gene (reference sequence). This CDR3 is built from 14 residues. Trimming shortened V by 2 bases and J by 4 bases, and 10 bases separated the two germline ends.

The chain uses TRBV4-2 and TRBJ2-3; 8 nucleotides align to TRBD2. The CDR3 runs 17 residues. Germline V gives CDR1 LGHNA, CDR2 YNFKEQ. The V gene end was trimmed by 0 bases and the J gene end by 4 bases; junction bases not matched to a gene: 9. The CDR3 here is CASSQDVRTSMADTQYF. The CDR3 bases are TGTGCCAGCAGCCAAGATGTTCGGACTAGCATGGCAGATACGCAGTATTTT.

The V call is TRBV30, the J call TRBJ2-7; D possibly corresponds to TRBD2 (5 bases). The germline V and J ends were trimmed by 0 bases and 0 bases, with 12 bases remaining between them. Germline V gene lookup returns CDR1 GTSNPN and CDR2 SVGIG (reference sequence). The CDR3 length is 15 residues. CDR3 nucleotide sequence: TGTGCCTGGAGTGTAGGCGGTCGGGGCTCCTACGAGCAGTACTTC. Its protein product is CAWSVGGRGSYEQYF.

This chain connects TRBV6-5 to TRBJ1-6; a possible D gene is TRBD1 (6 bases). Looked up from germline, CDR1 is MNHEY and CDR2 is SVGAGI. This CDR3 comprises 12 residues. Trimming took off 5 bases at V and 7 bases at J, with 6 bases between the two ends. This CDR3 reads CASSTGNSPLHF. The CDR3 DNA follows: TGTGCCAGCAGTACAGGGAATTCACCCCTCCACTTT.

This CDR3 reads CASSRGTGGTEAFF. CDR3 in DNA: TGCGCCAGCAGCCGTGGGACAGGGGGTACTGAAGCTTTCTTT. V usage is TRBV5-1 and J usage is TRBJ1-1; 11 nucleotides agree with TRBD1. Germline V gene sequence: CDR1 SGHRS, CDR2 YFSETQ. V lost 4 bases, J lost 5 bases, and 4 bases stayed unmatched. The CDR3 is made up of 14 amino acids.

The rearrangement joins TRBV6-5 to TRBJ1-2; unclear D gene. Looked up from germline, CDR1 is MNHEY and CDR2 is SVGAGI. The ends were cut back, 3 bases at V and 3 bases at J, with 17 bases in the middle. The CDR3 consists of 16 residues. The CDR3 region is CASSYLQIGRHYGYTF. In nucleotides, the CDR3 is TGTGCCAGCAGTTATCTACAGATTGGGCGCCACTATGGCTACACCTTC.

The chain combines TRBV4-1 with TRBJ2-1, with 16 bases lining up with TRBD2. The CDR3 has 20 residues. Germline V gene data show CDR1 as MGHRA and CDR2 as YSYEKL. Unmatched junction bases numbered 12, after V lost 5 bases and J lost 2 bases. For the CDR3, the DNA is TGCGCCAGCAGCTCACCTTCCGGGACTAGCGGGGGGGCGCCCTACAATGAGCAGTTCTTC. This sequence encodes CASSSPSGTSGGAPYNEQFF.

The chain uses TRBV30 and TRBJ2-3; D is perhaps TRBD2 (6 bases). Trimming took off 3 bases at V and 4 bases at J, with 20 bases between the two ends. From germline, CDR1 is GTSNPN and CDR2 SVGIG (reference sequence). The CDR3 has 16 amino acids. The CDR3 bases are TGTGCCTGGAGCTCAAAGGGACTCCCGGGCGCAGATACGCAGTATTTT. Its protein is CAWSSKGLPGADTQYF.

In DNA, the CDR3 is TGTGCCAGTAGTATGGGGCAGGCGTCTTCTTACGAGCAGTACTTC. Protein: CASSMGQASSYEQYF. The chain is built from TRBV19 and TRBJ2-7; the D gene is possibly TRBD1 (5 bases). Trimming took off 3 bases at V and 4 bases at J, with 16 bases between the two ends. The CDR3 runs 15 residues. Looked up from germline, CDR1 is LNHDA and CDR2 is SQIVND (reference sequence).

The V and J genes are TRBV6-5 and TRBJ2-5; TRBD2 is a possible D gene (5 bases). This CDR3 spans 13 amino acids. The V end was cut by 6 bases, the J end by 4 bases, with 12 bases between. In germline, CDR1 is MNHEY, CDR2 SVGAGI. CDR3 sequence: CASRPPGRETQYF. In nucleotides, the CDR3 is TGTGCCAGCAGGCCTCCGGGGAGAGAGACCCAGTACTTC.

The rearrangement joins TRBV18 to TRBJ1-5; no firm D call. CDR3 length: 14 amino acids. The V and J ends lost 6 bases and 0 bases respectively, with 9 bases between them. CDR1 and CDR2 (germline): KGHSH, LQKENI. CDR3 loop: CASSPTISNQPQHF. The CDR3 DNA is TGTGCCAGCTCGCCTACTATTAGCAATCAGCCCCAGCATTTT.

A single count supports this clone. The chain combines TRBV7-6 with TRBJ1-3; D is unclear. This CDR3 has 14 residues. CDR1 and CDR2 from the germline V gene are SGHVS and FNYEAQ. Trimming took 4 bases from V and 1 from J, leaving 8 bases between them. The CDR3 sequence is CASSSGSSGNTIYF. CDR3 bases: TGTGCCAGCAGCTCGGGTTCTTCTGGAAACACCATATATTTT.

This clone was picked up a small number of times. This CDR3 reads CASGIEETQYF. The CDR3 bases are TGTGCCAGCGGTATAGAGGAGACCCAGTACTTC. The chain carries TRBV2 and TRBJ2-5; D gene uncertain. This CDR3 spans 11 amino acids. CDR1 SNHLY and CDR2 FYNNEI come from the germline V gene. V was shortened by 8 bases and J by 5 bases, with 9 bases between the two germline ends.

The CDR3 protein is CATTGTSSYEQYF. Here the CDR3 DNA reads TGTGCCACCACAGGGACCAGCTCCTACGAGCAGTACTTC. The V gene is TRBV2, the J gene TRBJ2-7, with a tentative D call TRBD1 (6 bases). Trimming removed 10 bases from V and 0 bases from J, with 13 bases in between. CDR1 and CDR2 (germline): SNHLY, FYNNEI. The CDR3 totals 13 residues.

In DNA form, the CDR3 reads TGTGCCAGCAGTGAAGACTATCGGAACACTGAAGCTTTCTTT. It yields the protein CASSEDYRNTEAFF. This chain connects TRBV2 to TRBJ1-1; no clear D gene. This CDR3 contains 14 residues. Trimming took off 1 base at V and 1 base at J, with 7 bases between the two ends. Germline CDR1 is SNHLY and CDR2 is FYNNEI.

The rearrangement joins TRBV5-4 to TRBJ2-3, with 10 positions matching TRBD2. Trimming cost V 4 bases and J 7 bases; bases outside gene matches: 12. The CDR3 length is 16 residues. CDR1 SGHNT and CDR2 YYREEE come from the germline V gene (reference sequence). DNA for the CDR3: TGTGCCAGCAGCCGGGGCGGCAGGACTAGCGGAAATACGCAGTATTTT. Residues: CASSRGGRTSGNTQYF. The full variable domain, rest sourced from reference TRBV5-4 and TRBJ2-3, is ETGVTQSPTHLIKTRGQQVTLRCSSQSGHNTVSWYQQALGQGPQFIFQYYREEENGRGNFPPRFSGLQFPNYSSELNVNALELDDSALYLCASSRGGRTSGNTQYFGPGTRLTVL.

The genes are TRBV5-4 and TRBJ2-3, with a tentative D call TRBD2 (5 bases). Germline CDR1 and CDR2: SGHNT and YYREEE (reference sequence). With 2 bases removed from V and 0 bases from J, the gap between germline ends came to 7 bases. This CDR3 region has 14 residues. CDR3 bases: TGTGCCAGCAGCTTTCAGCGGAGCACAGATACGCAGTATTTT. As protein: CASSFQRSTDTQYF.

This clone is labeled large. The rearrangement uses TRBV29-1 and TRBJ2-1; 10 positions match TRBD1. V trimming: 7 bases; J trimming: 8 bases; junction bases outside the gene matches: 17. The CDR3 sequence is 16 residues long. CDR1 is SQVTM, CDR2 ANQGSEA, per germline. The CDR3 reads CSGSLPGTGVRYEQFF. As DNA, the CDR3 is TGCAGCGGGTCCCTCCCCGGGACAGGGGTGAGGTATGAGCAGTTCTTC.

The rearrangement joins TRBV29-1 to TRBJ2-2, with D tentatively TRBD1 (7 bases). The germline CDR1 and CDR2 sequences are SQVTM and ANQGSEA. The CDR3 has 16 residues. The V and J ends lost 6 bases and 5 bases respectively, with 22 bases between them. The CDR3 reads CSVNTHPTGRTGELFF. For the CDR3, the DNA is TGCAGCGTAAACACCCACCCGACAGGGAGGACCGGGGAGCTGTTTTTT.

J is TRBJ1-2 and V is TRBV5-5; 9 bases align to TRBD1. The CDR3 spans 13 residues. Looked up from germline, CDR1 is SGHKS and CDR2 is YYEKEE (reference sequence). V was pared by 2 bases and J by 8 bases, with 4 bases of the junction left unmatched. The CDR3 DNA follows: TGTGCCAGCAGCTTACAGGGGGCAGAGGGCTACACCTTC. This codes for CASSLQGAEGYTF.

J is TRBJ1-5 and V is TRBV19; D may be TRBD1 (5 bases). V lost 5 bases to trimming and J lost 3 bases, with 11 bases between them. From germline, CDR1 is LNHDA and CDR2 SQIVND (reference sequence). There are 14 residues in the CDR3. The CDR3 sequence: CASSPGGNNQPQHF. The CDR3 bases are TGTGCCAGTAGTCCCGGGGGTAACAATCAGCCCCAGCATTTT. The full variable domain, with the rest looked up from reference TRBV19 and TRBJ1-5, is DGGITQSPKYLFRKEGQNVTLSCEQNLNHDAMYWYRQDPGQGLRLIYYSQIVNDFQKGDIAEGYSVSREKKESFPLTVTSAQKNPTAFYLCASSPGGNNQPQHFGDGTRLSIL.

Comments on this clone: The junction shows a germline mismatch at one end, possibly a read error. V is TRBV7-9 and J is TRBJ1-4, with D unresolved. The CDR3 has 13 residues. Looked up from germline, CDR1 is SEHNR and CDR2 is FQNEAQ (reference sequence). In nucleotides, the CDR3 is TGTTCCAGCAGCTTATACGTGGAGGAAAAACTGTTTTTT. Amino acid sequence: CSSSLYVEEKLFF.

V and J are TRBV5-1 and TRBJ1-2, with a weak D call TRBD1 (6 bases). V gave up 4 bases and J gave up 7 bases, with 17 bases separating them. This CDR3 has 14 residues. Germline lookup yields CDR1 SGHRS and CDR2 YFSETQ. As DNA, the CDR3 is TGCGCCAGCAGCACCGGGGACAAAGCCAGTGGCTACACCTTC. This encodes CASSTGDKASGYTF.

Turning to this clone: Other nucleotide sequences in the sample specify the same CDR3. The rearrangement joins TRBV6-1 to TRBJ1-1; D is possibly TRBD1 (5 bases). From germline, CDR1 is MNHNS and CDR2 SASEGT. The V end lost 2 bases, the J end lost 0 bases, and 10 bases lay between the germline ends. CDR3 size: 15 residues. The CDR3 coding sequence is TGTGCCAGCAGTGAAAGGGGAGGAGTGAACACTGAAGCTTTCTTT. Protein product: CASSERGGVNTEAFF.

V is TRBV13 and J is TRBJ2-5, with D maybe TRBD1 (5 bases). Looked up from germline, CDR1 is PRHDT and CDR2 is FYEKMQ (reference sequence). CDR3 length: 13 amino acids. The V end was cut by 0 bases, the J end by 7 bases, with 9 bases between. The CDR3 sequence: CASSLGRVGTQYF. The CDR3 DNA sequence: TGTGCCAGCAGCTTAGGCAGGGTCGGGACCCAGTACTTC.

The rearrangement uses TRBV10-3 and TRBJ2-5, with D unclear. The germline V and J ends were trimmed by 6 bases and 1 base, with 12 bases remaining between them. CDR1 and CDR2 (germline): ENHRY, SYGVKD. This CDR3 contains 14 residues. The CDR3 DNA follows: TGTGCCATCAGCCACCAATTAGTCCAAGAGACCCAGTACTTC. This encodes CAISHQLVQETQYF.